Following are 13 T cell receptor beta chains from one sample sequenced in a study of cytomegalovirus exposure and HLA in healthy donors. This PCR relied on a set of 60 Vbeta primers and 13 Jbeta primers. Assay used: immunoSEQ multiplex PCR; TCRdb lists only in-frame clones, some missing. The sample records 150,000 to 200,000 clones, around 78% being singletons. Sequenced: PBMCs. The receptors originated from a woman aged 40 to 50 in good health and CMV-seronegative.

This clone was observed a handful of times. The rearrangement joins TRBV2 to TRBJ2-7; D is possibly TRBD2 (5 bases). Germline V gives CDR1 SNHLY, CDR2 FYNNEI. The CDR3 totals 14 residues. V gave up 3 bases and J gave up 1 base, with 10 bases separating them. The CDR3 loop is CASSEEVRSYEQYF. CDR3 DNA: TGTGCCAGCAGTGAGGAGGTCAGGTCCTACGAGCAGTACTTC.

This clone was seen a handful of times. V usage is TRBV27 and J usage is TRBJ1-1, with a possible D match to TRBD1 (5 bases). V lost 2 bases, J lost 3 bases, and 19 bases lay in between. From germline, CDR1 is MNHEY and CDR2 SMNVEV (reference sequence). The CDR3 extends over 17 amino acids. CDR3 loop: CASSLLPLSGLDTEAFF. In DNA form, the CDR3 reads TGTGCCAGCAGTTTACTCCCCTTGTCAGGGCTGGACACTGAAGCTTTCTTT.

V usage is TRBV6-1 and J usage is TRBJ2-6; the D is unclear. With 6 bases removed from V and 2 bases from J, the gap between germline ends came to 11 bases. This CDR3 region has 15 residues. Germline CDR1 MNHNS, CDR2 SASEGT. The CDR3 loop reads CASRSLATGANVLTF. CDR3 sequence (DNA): TGTGCCAGCAGGTCCTTGGCAACTGGGGCCAACGTCCTGACTTTC.

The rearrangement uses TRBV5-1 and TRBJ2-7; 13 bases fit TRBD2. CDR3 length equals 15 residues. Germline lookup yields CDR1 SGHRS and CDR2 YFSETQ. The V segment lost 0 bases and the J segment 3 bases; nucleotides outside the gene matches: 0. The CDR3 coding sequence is TGCGCCAGCAGCTTGGGGACTAGCGGGGGCTACGAGCAGTACTTC. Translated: CASSLGTSGGYEQYF.

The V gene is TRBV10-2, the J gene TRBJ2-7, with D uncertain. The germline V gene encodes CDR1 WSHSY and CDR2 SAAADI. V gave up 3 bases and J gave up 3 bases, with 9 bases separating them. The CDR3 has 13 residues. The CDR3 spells CASSEEPVYEQYF. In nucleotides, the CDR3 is TGCGCCAGCAGTGAAGAACCGGTCTACGAGCAGTACTTC.

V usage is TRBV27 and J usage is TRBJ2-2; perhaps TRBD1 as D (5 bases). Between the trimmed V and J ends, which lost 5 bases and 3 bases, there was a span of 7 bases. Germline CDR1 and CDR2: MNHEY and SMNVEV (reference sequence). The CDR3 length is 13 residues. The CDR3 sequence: CASSMTDTGELFF. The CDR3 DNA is TGTGCCAGCAGTATGACAGACACCGGGGAGCTGTTTTTT.

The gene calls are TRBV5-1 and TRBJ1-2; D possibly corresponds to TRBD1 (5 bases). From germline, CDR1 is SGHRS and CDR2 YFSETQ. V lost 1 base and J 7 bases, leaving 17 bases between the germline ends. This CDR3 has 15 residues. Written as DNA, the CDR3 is TGCGCCAGCAGCTTGATACCCGCCCTAGGGGTTGGCTACACCTTC. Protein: CASSLIPALGVGYTF.

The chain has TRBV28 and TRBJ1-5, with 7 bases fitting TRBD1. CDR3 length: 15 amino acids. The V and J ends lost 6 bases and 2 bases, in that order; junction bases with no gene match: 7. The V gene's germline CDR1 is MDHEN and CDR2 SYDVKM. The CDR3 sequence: CASRHRDRGNQPQHF. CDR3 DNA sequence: TGTGCCAGCAGACACCGGGACAGAGGCAATCAGCCCCAGCATTTT.

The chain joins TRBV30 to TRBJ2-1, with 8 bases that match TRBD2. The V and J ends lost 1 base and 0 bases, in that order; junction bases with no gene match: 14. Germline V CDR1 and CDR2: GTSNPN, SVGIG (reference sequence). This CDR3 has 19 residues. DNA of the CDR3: TGTGCCTGGAGTGGGGGGGGACTAGGAGGCTTGGGCTCCTACAATGAGCAGTTCTTC. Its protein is CAWSGGGLGGLGSYNEQFF.

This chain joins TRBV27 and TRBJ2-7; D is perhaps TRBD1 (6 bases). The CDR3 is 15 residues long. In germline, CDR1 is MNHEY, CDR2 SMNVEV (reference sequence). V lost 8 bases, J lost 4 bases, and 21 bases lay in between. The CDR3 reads CASYWGRRLRYEQYF. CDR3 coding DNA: TGTGCCAGCTATTGGGGGCGAAGGTTACGTTACGAGCAGTACTTC.

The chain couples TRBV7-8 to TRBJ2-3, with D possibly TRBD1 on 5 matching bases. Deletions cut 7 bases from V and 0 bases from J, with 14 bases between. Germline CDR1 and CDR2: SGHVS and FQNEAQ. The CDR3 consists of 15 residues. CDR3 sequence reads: CASTQGSPSTDTQYF. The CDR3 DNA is TGTGCCAGCACCCAGGGTAGCCCAAGCACAGATACGCAGTATTTT.

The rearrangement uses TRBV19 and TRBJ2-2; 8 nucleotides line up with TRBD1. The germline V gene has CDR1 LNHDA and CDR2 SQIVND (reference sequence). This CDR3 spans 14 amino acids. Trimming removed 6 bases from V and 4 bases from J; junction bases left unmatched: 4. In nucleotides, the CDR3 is TGTGCCAGTAGCCCCGACAGGGGCACCGGGGAGCTGTTTTTT. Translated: CASSPDRGTGELFF.

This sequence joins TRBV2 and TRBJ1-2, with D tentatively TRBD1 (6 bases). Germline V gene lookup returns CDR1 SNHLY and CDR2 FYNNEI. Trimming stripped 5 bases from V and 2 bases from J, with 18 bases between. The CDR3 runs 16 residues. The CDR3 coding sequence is TGTGCCAGCAGTCGACCACCCCAGGGGACAAACTATGGCTACACCTTC. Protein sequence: CASSRPPQGTNYGYTF.